Shown below are 4 T cell receptor beta chains from a single sample sequenced in a study of cytomegalovirus exposure and HLA in healthy donors. This PCR relied on a set of 60 Vbeta primers and 13 Jbeta primers. Here immunoSEQ multiplex PCR was the method, and the copy in TCRdb shows in-frame clones only, minus some. The sample lists 150,000 to 200,000 clones, roughly 81% occurring once. Source material: PBMCs. The receptors were gathered from a woman aged 18-30 years in good health and CMV-seropositive.

As concerns this clone: A junction end diverges from the germline sequence, so it may reflect a read error. The J gene is TRBJ2-2, the V gene TRBV7-9; D possibly corresponds to TRBD1 (6 bases). Germline CDR1 is SEHNR and CDR2 is FQNEAQ (reference sequence). The length of the CDR3 is 15 residues. CDR3 in DNA: TGTTCCAGCAGCTTAGTAGGACAGCTCACCGGGGAGCTGTTTTTT. Its protein is CSSSLVGQLTGELFF. Full variable domain (remainder filled in from reference TRBV7-9 and TRBJ2-2): DTGVSQNPRHKITKRGQNVTFRCDPISEHNRLYWYRQTLGQGPEFLTYFQNEAQLEKSRLLSDRFSAERPKGSFSTLEIQRTEQGDSAMYLCSSSLVGQLTGELFFGEGSRLTVL.

The V gene is TRBV4-3, the J gene TRBJ1-5, with D maybe TRBD1 (6 bases). Between the trimmed V and J ends, which lost 1 base and 5 bases, there was a span of 12 bases. This CDR3 is 15 amino acids long. Germline values: CDR1 LGHNA, CDR2 YSLEER. As DNA, the CDR3 is TGCGCCAGCAGCCAAGTCGGGGGGGGGCATCAGCCCCAGCATTTT. Translation gives CASSQVGGGHQPQHF.

CDR3 bases: TGCGCCAGCAGCTCCTTCGGGTCCTACAATGAGCAGTTCTTC. The encoded protein is CASSSFGSYNEQFF. The chain links TRBV5-1 to TRBJ2-1; D gene unclear. The CDR3 is 14 amino acids. V dropped 3 bases and J dropped 1 base, with 8 bases sitting between them. Germline assignment: CDR1 SGHRS and CDR2 YFSETQ.

This sequence joins TRBV7-9 and TRBJ2-7; 9 bases line up with TRBD1. V gave up 7 bases and J gave up 1 base; unmatched junction bases: 8. Looked up from germline, CDR1 is SEHNR and CDR2 is FQNEAQ (reference sequence). This CDR3 is 15 amino acids long. The CDR3 region has the DNA TGTGCCAGCACCCGAGGGGGGACAGGGTCCTACGAGCAGTACTTC. It encodes CASTRGGTGSYEQYF. The full variable domain, its missing parts supplied by reference TRBV7-9 and TRBJ2-7, is DTGVSQNPRHKITKRGQNVTFRCDPISEHNRLYWYRQTLGQGPEFLTYFQNEAQLEKSRLLSDRFSAERPKGSFSTLEIQRTEQGDSAMYLCASTRGGTGSYEQYFGPGTRLTVT.